The present T cell receptor beta chain was sequenced within a study of blood T cells in healthy people across ages (dated by TCRdb to between 2014 and 2017). Some background on the complete study: Template switching captured roughly one uniquely barcoded TCR beta cDNA molecule per two T cells in model experiments. For two donors (one aged 18 to 30 and one aged 80 or older), the study analyzed two additional independent replicas of 1 million unique cDNA reads from the same blood draw. Donors of different ages were randomly distributed across sequencing lanes to avoid experimental bias. Donors were grouped into four age groups: young (average approximately 15 years), middle-aged (over 35), aged (around 66) and long-lived (about 89). To track age-related changes in TCR beta repertoire diversity, the study relied on deep sequencing normalized with unique cDNA molecular identifiers.

This clonotype has just a few counts. Its cognate antigen has yet to be identified. Qualities for individual bases were not recorded, and no much larger clone is one base off. Broader findings and caveats from the paper: Donor CMV infection status was unknown, potentially confounding age-related changes in expanded clonotypes. Observed TCR beta diversity per million T cells fell roughly linearly with age, and a significant reduction was already apparent by age about 36. There was a strong correlation between observed TCR beta diversity and the percentage of naive T cells measured by flow cytometry. Conclusive comparison of naive and antigen-experienced compartments was prevented by the profiling of bulk unsorted PBMCs. Total diversity estimates from one million sequenced T cells were considered lower bounds and underestimates. Compared with the aged group, more naive CD4+ T cells, fewer expanded clones and increased TCR diversity were shown by the long-lived group, suggesting age selection.

The CDR3, cysteine through phenylalanine, is 13 amino acids long. Just CDR3 DNA is preserved here, 39 bases in frame from base 1. CDR1 and CDR2, per the germline V gene (reference sequence), are LGHDT and YNNKEL. V and J are truncated by 4 bases and 4 bases respectively, leaving an intervening sequence of 11 bases. Receptors were amplified or captured by 5' RACE. Sequencing instrument: Illumina HiSeq 2500. A second roughly 6 to 12 cycle PCR used a sample-barcoded 5' primer and a J-beta primer mix. A template-switch 5' adaptor carrying 12 random nucleotides introduced a unique molecular identifier onto each TCR beta cDNA molecule. Each sample yielded at least 3 million CDR3-containing paired-end reads. All of the RNA was converted into first-strand cDNA using the Mint cDNA synthesis kit, with a TRBC-specific oligonucleotide serving as the primer. Following uracil-DNA glycosylase treatment, all cDNA underwent a first 18-cycle PCR with the universal primers M1SS and BC2_uni_R. In the authors' own workflow: Each sample was normalized by randomly selecting 1 million high-quality reads, each carrying a distinct molecular identifier. Reads sharing molecular identifiers were discarded rather than binned into consensus sequences. CDR3 identification, clonotype clustering and error correction used MiTCR with a Q25 quality threshold and the strictest error-elimination algorithm. A nonparametric unseen species model using Euler transformation provided a lower-bound estimate of total TCR beta diversity. TCRdb trimmed the raw reads at Q25, called clones with MiXCR and kept productive beta chains. Every entry covers one CDR3 protein and lists the most common genes and DNA from its rows. The V and J calls follow TCRdb's processing rather than the paper's. Here the sample has fewer than 900,000 distinct CDR3 sequences; roughly 47% occur a single time. Of the sample, 20% to 25% falls within the top ten clones.

The approximately 39 donors, aged about 6 to 100 years, were systemically healthy Caucasian individuals from Russia. Each donor gave about 11 milliliters of peripheral blood, drawn into EDTA-treated Vacutainer tubes. Ficoll-Paque density-gradient centrifugation was used to isolate PBMCs, with at least 6.5 million per sample. Trizol reagent was used to extract total RNA from PBMCs, with at least 5 micrograms per sample. For every donor, an aliquot of PBMCs went through flow cytometry to measure the percentages of naive CD45RAhigh/CD27high T cells. This sequence originates from a woman in her sixties in good health. The sequence links TRBV3-1 to TRBJ2-7, with the D segment identity uncertain. Source material: blood. The CDR3 amino acid sequence is: CASSPQEDYEQYF. The nucleotide sequence reads as follows: TGTGCCAGCAGCCCTCAGGAAGATTACGAGCAGTACTTC.